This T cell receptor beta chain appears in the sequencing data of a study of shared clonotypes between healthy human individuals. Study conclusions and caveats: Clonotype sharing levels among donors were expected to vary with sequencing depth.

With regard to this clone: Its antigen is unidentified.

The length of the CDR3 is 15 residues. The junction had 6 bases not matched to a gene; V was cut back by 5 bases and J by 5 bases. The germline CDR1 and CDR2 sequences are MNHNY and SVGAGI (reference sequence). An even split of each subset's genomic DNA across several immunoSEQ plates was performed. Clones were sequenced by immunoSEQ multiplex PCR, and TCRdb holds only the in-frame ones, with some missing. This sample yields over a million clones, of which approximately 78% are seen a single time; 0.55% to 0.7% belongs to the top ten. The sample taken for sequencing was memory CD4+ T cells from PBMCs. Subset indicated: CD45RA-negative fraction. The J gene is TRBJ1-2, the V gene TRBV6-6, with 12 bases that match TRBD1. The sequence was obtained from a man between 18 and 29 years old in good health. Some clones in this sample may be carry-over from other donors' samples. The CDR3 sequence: CASSRGGQGAYGYTF. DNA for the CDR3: TGTGCCAGCAGTAGGGGGGGACAGGGGGCTTATGGCTACACCTTC.